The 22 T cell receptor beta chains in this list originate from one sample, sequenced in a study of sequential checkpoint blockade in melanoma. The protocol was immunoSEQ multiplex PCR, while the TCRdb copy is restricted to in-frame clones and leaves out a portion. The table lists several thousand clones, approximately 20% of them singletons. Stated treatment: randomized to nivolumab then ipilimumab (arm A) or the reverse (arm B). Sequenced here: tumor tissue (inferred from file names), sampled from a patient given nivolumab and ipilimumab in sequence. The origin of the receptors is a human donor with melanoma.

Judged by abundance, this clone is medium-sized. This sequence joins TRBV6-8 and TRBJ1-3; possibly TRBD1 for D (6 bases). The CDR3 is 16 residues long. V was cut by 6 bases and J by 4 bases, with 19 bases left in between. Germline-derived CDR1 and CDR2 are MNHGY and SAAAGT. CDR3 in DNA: TGTGCCAGCAGCCTCGTTCCGGGGGCATCGGGAAACACCATATATTTT. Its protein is CASSLVPGASGNTIYF.

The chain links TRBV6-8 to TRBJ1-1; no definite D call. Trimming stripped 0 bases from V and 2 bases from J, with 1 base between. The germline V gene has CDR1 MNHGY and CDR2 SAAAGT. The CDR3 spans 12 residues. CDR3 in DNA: TGTGCCAGCAGTTACTCAAACACTGAAGCTTTCTTT. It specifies CASSYSNTEAFF.

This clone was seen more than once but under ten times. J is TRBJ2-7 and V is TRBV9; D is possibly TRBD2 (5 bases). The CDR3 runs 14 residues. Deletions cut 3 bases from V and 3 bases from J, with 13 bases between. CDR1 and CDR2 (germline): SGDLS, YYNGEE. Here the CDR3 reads CASSGTGINYEQYF. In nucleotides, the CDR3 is TGTGCCAGCAGCGGTACCGGGATTAACTACGAGCAGTACTTC.

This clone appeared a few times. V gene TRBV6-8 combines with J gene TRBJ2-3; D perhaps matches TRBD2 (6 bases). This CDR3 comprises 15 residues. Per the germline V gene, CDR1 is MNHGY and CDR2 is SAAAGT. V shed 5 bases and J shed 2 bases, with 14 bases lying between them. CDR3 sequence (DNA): TGTGCCAGCAGTAAGGAAAGGGGACTCACAGATACGCAGTATTTT. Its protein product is CASSKERGLTDTQYF.

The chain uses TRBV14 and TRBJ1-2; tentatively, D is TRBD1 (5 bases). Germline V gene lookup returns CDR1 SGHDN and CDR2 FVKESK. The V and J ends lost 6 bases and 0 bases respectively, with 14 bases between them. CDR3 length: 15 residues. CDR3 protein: CASSPGTAANYGYTF. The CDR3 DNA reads TGTGCCAGCAGTCCGGGGACCGCCGCTAACTATGGCTACACCTTC.

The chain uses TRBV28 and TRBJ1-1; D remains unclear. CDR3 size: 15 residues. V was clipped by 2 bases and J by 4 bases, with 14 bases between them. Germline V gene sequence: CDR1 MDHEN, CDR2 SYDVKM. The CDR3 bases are TGTGCCAGCAGTTTACCAGGTCAAGGGTCCACTGAAGCTTTCTTT. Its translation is CASSLPGQGSTEAFF.

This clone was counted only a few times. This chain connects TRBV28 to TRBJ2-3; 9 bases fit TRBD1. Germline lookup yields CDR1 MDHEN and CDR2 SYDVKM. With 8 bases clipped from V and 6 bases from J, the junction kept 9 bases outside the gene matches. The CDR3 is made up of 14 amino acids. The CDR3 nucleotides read TGTGCCAGCGGATCCAGACAGGGGGGGGATACGCAGTATTTT. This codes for CASGSRQGGDTQYF.

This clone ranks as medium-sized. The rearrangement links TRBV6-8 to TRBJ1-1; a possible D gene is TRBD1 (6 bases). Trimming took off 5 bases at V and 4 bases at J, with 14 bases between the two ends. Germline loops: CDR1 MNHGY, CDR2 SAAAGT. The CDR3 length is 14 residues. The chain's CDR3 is CASSLTGWGTEAFF. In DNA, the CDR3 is TGTGCCAGCAGTCTGACAGGTTGGGGCACTGAAGCTTTCTTT.

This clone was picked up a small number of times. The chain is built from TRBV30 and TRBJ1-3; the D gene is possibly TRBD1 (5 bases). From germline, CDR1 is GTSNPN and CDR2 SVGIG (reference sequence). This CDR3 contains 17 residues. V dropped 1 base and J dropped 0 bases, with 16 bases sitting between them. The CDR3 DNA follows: TGTGCCTGGAGTGCGGCTACTCGGGGCTTCTCTGGAAACACCATATATTTT. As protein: CAWSAATRGFSGNTIYF.

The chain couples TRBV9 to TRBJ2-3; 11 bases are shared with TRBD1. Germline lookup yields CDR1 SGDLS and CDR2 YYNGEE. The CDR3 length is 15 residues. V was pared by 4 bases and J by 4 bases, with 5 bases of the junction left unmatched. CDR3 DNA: TGTGCCAGCAGCATTGGACAGGGGGCTTCAGATACGCAGTATTTT. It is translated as CASSIGQGASDTQYF.

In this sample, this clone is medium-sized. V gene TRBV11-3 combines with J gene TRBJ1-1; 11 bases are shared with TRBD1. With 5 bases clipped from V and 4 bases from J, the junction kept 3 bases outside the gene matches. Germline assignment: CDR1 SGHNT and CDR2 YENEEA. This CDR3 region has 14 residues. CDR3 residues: CASSMGQGVTEAFF. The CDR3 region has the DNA TGTGCCAGCAGCATGGGACAGGGGGTCACTGAAGCTTTCTTT.

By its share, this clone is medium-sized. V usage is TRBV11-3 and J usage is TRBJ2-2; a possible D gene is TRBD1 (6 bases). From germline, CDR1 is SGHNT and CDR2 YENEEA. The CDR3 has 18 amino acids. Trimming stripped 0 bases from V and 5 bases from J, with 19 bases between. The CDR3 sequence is CASSLDTMITGWTGELFF. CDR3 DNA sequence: TGTGCCAGCAGCTTAGATACGATGATCACAGGGTGGACCGGGGAGCTGTTTTTT.

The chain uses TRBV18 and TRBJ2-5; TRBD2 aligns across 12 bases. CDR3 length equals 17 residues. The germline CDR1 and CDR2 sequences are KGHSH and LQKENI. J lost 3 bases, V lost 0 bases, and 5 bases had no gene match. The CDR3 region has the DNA TGTGCCAGCTCACCACCTCGATCTAGCGGGAGGGAAGAGACCCAGTACTTC. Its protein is CASSPPRSSGREETQYF.

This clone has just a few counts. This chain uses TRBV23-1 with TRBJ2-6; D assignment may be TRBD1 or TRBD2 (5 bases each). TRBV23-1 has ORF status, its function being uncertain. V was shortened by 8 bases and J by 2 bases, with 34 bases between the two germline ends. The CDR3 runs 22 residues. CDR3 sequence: CASPGYIVVGESNLAGANVLTF. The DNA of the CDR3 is TGCGCCAGCCCTGGGTATATAGTTGTAGGGGAGTCCAATCTGGCTGGGGCCAACGTCCTGACTTTC.

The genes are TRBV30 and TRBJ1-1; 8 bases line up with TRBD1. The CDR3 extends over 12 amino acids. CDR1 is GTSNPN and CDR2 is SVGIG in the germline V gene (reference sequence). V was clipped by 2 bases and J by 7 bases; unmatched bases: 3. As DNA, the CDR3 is TGTGCCTGGAGTCGGACAGGGCTTGAAGCTTTCTTT. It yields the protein CAWSRTGLEAFF.

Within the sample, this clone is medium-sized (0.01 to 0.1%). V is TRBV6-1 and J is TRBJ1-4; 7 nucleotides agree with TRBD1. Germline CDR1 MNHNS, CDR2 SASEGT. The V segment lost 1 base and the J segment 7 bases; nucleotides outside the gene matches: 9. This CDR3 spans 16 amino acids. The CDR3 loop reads CASSEEVGGGLEKLFF. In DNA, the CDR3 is TGTGCCAGCAGTGAAGAGGTGGGAGGGGGCCTTGAAAAACTGTTTTTT.

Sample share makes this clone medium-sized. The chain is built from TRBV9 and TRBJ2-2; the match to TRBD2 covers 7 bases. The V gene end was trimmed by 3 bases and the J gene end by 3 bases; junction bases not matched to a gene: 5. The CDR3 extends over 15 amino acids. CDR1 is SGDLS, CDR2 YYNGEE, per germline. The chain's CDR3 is CASSASGDYTGELFF. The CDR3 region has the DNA TGTGCCAGCAGCGCCAGCGGGGATTACACCGGGGAGCTGTTTTTT.

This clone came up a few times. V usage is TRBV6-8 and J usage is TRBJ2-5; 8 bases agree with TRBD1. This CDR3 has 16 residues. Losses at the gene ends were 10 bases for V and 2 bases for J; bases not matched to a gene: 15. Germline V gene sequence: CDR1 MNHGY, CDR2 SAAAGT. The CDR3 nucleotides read TGTGCCATCAGCCCAATAGGACAGGGTCAACAAGAGACCCAGTACTTC. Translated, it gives CAISPIGQGQQETQYF.

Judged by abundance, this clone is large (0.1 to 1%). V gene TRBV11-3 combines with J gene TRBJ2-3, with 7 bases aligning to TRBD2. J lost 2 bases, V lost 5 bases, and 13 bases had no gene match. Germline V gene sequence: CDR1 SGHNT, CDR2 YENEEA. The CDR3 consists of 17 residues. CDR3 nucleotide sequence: TGTGCCAGCAGCCGACTAGCCTGGAGTGGGTCCACAGATACGCAGTATTTT. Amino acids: CASSRLAWSGSTDTQYF.

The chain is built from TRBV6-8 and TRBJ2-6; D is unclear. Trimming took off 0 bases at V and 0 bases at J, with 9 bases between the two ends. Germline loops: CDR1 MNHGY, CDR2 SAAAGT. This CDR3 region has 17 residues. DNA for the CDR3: TGTGCCAGCAGTTACTCCGGCGGATACTCTGGGGCCAACGTCCTGACTTTC. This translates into CASSYSGGYSGANVLTF.

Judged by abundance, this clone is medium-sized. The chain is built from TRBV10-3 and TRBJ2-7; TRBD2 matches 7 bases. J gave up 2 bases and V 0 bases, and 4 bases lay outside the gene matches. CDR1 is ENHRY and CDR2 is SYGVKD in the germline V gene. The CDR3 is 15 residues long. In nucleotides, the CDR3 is TGTGCCATCAGTGAGTCCACCGGGGGGACCTACGAGCAGTACTTC. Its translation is CAISESTGGTYEQYF.

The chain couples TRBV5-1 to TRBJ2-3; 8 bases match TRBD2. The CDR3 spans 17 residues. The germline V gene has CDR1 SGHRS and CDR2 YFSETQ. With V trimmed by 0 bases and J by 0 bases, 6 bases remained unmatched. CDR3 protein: CASSLDTSGTSTDTQYF. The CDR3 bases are TGCGCCAGCAGCTTGGATACTAGCGGAACTAGCACAGATACGCAGTATTTT. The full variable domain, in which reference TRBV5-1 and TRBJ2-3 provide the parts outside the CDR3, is KAGVTQTPRYLIKTRGQQVTLSCSPISGHRSVSWYQQTPGQGLQFLFEYFSETQRNKGNFPGRFSGRQFSNSRSEMNVSTLELGDSALYLCASSLDTSGTSTDTQYFGPGTRLTVL.